The entry that follows covers one T cell receptor (beta chain) sequence. Germline lookup yields CDR1 SGHRS and CDR2 YFSETQ. The ends were cut back, 1 base at V and 4 bases at J, with 11 bases in the middle. The CDR3 is made up of 14 amino acids. Investigators performed immunoSEQ version v3.0 at survey level. Some clones are missing from TCRdb's copy, which holds only in-frame ones; the method was immunoSEQ multiplex PCR. The repertoire consists of 21,000 or so clones, with 70% to 90% occurring once and the leading ten covering about 3.5%. These data originate in a study of long-term antiretroviral therapy in people with HIV.

The rearrangement joins TRBV5-1 to TRBJ1-2; no definite D call. The origin of this receptor is a man in his fifties or sixties with HIV. This specimen was unsorted PBMCs, taken 2.3 years after starting antiretroviral therapy. CDR3 in DNA: TGCGCCAGCAGCTTGAGTGTCGCCGTCTATGGCTACACCTTC. Translating it yields CASSLSVAVYGYTF. The full variable domain, rest sourced from reference TRBV5-1 and TRBJ1-2, is KAGVTQTPRYLIKTRGQQVTLSCSPISGHRSVSWYQQTPGQGLQFLFEYFSETQRNKGNFPGRFSGRQFSNSRSEMNVSTLELGDSALYLCASSLSVAVYGYTFGSGTRLTVV.